Each of the 3 T cell receptor beta chains below was sequenced from the same sample in a study. Adaptor-ligated barcode primers were used to amplify TRBV12-4/TRBJ1-2 clonotypes. MiXCR, applied by TCRdb to the multiplex PCR reads, yields one record per CDR3 protein. This sample yields approximately 730 distinct CDR3 sequences, of which around 13% are seen a single time; 39% belongs to the top ten. The sequencing input was naive CD4+ T cells sorted from blood. Subset described: naive CD4+ T cells, CD4+CD45RA+CD25-. The receptors here all came from a female donor with breast cancer.

This clonotype is medium-sized by share. The chain joins TRBV12-3 or TRBV12-4 to TRBJ1-2; D is possibly TRBD1 (5 bases). This CDR3 is 13 amino acids long. V lost 5 bases to trimming and J lost 7 bases, with 14 bases between them. In nucleotides, the CDR3 is TGTGCCAGCAGTCTTGGGCATGGGGCTGGCTACACCTTC. It specifies CASSLGHGAGYTF.

This clonotype is termed medium-sized. The chain recombines TRBV12-3 or TRBV12-4 with TRBJ1-2; 7 nucleotides agree with TRBD1. V gave up 6 bases and J gave up 8 bases; unmatched junction bases: 6. The CDR3 runs to 12 residues. The CDR3 region has the DNA TGTGCCAGCAGCCCCGACAGGGCGGGCTACACCTTC. It translates to CASSPDRAGYTF.

This clonotype has a handful of counts. The rearrangement joins TRBV12-3 or TRBV12-4 to TRBJ1-2; TRBD1 matches 10 bases. The CDR3 contains 13 residues. V lost 5 bases, J lost 7 bases, and 4 bases stayed unmatched. The CDR3 sequence: CASSRDRGFGYTF. CDR3 coding DNA: TGTGCCAGCAGTAGGGACAGGGGCTTTGGCTACACCTTC.